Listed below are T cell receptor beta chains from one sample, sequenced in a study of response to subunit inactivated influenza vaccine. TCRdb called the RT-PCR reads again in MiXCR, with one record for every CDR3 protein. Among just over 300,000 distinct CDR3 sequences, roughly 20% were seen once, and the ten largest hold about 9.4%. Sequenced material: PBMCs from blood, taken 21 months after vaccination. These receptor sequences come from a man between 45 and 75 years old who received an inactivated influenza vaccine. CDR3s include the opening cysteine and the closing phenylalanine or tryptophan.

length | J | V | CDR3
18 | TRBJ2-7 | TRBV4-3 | CASSQDYDNGGLVHEQYF
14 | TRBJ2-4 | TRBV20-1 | CSAGSMGTKNIQYF
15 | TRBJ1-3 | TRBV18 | CASSVLQGSGNTIYF
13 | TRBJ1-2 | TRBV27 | CASSWTANYGYTF
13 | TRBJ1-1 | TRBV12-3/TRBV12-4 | CASDGPMNTEAFF
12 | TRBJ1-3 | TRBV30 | CAWRPTVNTIYF
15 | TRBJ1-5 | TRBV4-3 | CASSQDLASNQPQHF
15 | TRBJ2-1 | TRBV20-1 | CSARDVGGIITEQFF
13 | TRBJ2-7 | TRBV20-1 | CSASSNRGYEQYF
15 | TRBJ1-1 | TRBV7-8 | CASSLGMVRNTEAFF
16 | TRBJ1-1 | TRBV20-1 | CSASGAQGPMNTEAFF
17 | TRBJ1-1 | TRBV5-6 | CASSSNDRDTRNTEAFF
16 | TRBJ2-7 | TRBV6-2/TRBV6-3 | CASSSRLRDTIYEQYF
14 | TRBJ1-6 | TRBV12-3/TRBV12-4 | CASSYRTGYSPLHF
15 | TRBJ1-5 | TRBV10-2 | CASSGQGGGNQPQHF
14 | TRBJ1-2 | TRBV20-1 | CSASWPIVNYGYTF